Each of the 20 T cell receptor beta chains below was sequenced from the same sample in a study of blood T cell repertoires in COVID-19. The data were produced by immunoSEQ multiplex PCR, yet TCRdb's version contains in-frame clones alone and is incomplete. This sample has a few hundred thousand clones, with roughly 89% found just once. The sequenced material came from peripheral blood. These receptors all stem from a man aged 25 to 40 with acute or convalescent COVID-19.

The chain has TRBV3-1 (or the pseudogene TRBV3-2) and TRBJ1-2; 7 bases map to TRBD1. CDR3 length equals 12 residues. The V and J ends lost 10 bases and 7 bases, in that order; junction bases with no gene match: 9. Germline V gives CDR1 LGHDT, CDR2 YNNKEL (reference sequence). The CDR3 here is CATEGARSGYTF. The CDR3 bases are TGTGCCACGGAGGGGGCTCGGAGTGGCTACACCTTC.

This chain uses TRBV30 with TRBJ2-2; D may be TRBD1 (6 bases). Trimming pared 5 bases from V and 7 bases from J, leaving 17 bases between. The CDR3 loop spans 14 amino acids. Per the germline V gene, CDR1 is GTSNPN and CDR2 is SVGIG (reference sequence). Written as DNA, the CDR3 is TGTGCCTGGGTCAAGGGACAATGGGACGGGGAGCTGTTTTTT. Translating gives CAWVKGQWDGELFF.

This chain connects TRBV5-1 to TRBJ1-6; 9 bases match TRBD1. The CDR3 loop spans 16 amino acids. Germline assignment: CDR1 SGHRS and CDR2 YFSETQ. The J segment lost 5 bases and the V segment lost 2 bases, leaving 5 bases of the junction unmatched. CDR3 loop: CASSLQGALDNSPLHF. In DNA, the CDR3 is TGCGCCAGCAGCTTACAGGGGGCTTTGGATAATTCACCCCTCCACTTT.

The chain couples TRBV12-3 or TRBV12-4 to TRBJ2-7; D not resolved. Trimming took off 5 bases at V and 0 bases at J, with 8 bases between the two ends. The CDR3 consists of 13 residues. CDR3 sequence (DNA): TGTGCCAGCAGTCTTACTATCTCCTACGAGCAGTACTTC. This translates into CASSLTISYEQYF.

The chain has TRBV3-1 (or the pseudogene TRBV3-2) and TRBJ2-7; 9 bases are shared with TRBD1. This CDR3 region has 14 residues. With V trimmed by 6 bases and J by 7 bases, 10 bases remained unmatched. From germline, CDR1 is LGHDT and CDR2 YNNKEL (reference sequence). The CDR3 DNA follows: TGTGCCAGCAGTCCGACAGGGGGTGTGCGAGAGCAGTACTTC. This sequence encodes CASSPTGGVREQYF.

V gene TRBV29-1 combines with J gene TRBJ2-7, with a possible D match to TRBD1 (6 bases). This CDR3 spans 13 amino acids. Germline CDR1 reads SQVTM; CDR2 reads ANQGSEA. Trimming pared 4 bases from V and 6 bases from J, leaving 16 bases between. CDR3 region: CSVGPGEVTEQYF. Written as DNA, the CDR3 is TGCAGCGTTGGGCCAGGGGAAGTTACCGAGCAGTACTTC.

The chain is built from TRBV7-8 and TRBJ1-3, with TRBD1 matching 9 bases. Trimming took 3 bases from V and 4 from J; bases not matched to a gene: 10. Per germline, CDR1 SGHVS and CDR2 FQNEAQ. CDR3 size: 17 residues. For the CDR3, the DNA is TGTGCCAGCAGCTTCCGGGACAGGGTGGCTTCGGGAAACACCATATATTTT. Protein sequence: CASSFRDRVASGNTIYF.

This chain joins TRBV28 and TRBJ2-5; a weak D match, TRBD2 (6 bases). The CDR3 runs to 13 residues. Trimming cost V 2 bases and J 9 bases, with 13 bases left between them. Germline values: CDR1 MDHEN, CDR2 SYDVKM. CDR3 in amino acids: CASSLNLGGPQYF. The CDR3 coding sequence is TGTGCCAGCAGTTTAAATTTGGGGGGTCCCCAGTACTTC.

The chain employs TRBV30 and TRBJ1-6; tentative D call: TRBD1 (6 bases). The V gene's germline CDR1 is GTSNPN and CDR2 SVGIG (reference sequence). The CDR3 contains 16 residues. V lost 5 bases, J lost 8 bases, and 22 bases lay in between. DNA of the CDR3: TGTGCCTGGCACAGGGATTTGGTACCTAAAGATTCACCCCTCCACTTT. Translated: CAWHRDLVPKDSPLHF.

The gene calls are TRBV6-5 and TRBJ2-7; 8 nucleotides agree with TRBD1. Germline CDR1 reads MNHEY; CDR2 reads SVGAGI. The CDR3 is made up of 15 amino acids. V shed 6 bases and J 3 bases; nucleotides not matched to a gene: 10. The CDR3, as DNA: TGTGCCAGCAGAAAAGACAGGGGAGGTTTCTACGAGCAGTACTTC. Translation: CASRKDRGGFYEQYF.

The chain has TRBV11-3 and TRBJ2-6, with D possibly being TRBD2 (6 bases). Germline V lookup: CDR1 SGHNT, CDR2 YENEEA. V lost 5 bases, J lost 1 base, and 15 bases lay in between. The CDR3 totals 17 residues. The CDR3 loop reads CASSPETGESGANVLTF. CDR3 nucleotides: TGTGCCAGCAGCCCTGAAACGGGAGAATCTGGGGCCAACGTCCTGACTTTC.

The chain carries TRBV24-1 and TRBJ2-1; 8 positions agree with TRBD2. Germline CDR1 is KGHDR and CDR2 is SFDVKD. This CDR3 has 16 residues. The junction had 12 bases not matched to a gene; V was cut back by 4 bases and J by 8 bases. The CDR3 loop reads CATSETGGPVEDEQFF. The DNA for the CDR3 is TGTGCCACCAGTGAAACGGGAGGGCCGGTTGAGGATGAGCAGTTCTTC.

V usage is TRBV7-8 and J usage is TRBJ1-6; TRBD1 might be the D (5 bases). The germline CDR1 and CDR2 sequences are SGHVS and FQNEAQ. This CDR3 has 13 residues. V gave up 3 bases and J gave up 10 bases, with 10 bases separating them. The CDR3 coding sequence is TGTGCCAGCAGCTTTGATCGGGGGTCACCCCTCCACTTT. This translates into CASSFDRGSPLHF.

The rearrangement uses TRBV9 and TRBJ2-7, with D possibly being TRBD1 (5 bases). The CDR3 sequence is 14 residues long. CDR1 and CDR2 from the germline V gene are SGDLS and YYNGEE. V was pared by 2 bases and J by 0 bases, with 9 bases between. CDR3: CASSVQGSSYEQYF. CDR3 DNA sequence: TGTGCCAGCAGCGTCCAGGGTTCCTCCTACGAGCAGTACTTC.

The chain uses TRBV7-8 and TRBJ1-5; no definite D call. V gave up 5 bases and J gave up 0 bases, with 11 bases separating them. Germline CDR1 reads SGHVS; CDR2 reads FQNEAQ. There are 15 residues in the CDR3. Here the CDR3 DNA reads TGTGCCAGCAGCCTCTCACACTATAGCAATCAGCCCCAGCATTTT. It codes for CASSLSHYSNQPQHF.

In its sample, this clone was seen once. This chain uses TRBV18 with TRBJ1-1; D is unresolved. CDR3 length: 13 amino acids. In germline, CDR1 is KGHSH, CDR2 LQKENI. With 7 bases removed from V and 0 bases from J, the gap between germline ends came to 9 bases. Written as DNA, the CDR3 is TGTGCCAGCTTAGACGGGATGAACACTGAAGCTTTCTTT. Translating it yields CASLDGMNTEAFF. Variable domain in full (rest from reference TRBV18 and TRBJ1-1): NAGVMQNPRHLVRRRGQEARLRCSPMKGHSHVYWYRQLPEEGLKFMVYLQKENIIDESGMPKERFSAEFPKEGPSILRIQQVVRGDSAAYFCASLDGMNTEAFFGQGTRLTVV.

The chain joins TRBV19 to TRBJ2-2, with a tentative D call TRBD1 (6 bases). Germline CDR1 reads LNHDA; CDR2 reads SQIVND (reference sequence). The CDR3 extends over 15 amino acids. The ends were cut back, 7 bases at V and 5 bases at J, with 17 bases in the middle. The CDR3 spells CASTTPGTTTGELFF. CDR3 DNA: TGTGCCAGTACCACTCCCGGGACAACAACCGGGGAGCTGTTTTTT.

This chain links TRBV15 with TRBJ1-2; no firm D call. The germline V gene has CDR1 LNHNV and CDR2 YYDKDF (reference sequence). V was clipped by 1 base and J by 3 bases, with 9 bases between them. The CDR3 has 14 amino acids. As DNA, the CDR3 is TGTGCCACCAGCAGAGCCGCAGTTGACTATGGCTACACCTTC. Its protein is CATSRAAVDYGYTF.

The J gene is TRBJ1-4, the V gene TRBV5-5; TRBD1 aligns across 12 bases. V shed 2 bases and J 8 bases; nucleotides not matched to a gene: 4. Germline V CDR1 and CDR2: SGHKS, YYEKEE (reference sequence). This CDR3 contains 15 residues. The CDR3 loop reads CASSFSGTGGEKLFF. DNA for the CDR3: TGTGCCAGCAGCTTTTCCGGGACAGGGGGCGAAAAACTGTTTTTT.

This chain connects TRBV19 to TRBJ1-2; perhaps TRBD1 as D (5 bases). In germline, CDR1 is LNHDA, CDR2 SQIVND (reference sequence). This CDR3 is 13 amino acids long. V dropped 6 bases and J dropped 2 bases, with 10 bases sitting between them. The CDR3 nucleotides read TGTGCCAGTAGCATTAAGGGGAACTATGGCTACACCTTC. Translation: CASSIKGNYGYTF.